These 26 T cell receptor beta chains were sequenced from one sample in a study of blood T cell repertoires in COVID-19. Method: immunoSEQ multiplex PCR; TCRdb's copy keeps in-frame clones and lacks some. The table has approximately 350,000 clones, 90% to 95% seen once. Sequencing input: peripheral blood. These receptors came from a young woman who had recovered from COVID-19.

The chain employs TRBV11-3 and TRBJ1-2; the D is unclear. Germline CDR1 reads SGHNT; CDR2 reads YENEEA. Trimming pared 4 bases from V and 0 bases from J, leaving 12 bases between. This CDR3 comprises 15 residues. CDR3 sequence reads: CASSSEGRSNYGYTF. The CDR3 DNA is TGTGCCAGCAGCTCCGAGGGCAGATCTAACTATGGCTACACCTTC.

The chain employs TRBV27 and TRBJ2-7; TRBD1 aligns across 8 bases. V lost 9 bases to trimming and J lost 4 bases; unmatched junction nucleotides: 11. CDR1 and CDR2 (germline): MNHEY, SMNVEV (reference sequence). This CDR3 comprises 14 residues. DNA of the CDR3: TGTGCCAGATCGGACAGGGCCCTTTGGTACGAGCAGTACGTC. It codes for CARSDRALWYEQYV.

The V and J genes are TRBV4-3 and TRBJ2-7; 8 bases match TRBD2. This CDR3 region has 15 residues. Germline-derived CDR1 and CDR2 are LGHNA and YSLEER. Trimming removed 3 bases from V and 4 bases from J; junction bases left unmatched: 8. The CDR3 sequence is CASSQRVGGEYEQYV. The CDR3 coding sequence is TGCGCCAGCAGCCAGCGCGTCGGGGGGGAGTACGAGCAGTACGTC.

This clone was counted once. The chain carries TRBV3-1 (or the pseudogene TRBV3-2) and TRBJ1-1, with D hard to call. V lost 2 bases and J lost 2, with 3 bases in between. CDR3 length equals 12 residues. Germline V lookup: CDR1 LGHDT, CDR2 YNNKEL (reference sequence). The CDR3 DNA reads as TGTGCCAGCAGCCAACCTAACACTGAAGCTTTCTTT. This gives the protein CASSQPNTEAFF.

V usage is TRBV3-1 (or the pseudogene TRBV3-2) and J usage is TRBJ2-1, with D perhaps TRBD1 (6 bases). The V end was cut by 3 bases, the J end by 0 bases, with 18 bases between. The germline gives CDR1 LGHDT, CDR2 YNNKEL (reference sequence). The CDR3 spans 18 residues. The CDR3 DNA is TGTGCCAGCAGCCAGGACAGCGGAGCCCAAAGCTCCTACAATGAGCAGTTCTTC. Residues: CASSQDSGAQSSYNEQFF.

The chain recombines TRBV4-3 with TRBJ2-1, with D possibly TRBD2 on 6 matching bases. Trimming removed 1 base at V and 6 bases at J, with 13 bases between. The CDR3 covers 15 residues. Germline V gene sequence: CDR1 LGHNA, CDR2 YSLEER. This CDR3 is CASSQVGMGGNEQFF. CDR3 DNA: TGCGCCAGCAGCCAAGTGGGGATGGGGGGCAATGAGCAGTTCTTC.

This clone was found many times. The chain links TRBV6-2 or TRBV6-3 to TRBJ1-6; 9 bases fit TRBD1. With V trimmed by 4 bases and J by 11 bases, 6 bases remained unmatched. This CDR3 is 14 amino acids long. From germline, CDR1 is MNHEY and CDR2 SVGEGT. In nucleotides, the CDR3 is TGTGCCAGCAGTTCCGGGACAGGGTTGACACCCCTCCACTTT. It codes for CASSSGTGLTPLHF.

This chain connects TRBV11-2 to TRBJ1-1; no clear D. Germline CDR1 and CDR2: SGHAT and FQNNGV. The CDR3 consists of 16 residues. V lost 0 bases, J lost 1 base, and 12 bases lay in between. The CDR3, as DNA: TGTGCCAGCAGCTTAGACGGCGGCAGATCGAACACTGAAGCTTTCTTT. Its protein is CASSLDGGRSNTEAFF. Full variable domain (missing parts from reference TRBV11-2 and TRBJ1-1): EAGVAQSPRYKIIEKRQSVAFWCNPISGHATLYWYQQILGQGPKLLIQFQNNGVVDDSQLPKDRFSAERLKGVDSTLKIQPAKLEDSAVYLCASSLDGGRSNTEAFFGQGTRLTVV.

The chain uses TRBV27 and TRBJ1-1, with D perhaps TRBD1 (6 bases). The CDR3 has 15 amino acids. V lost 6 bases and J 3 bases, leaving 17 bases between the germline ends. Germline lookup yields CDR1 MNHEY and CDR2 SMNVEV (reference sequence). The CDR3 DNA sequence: TGTGCCAGCAGGCCAACAGGGACAAAGGACACTGAAGCTTTCTTT. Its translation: CASRPTGTKDTEAFF.

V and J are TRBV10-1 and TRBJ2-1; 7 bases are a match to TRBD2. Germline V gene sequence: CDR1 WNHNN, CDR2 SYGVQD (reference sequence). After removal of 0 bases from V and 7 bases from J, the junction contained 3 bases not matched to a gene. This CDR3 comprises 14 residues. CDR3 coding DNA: TGCGCCAGCAGTGAGTCGAGCGGGAAAAATGAGCAGTTCTTC. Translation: CASSESSGKNEQFF.

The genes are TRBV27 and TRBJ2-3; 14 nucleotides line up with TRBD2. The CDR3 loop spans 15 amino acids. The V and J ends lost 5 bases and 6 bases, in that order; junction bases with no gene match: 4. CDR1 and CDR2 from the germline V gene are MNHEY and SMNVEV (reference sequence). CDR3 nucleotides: TGTGCCAGCAGTGGGACTAGCGGGAGCAGTGATACGCAGTATTTT. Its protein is CASSGTSGSSDTQYF.

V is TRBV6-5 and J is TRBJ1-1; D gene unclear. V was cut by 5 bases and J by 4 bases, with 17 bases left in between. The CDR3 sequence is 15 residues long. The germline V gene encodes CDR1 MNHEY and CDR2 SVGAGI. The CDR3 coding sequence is TGTGCCAGCAGTAACCGGGTCGGGATTGCCACTGAAGCTTTCTTT. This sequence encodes CASSNRVGIATEAFF.

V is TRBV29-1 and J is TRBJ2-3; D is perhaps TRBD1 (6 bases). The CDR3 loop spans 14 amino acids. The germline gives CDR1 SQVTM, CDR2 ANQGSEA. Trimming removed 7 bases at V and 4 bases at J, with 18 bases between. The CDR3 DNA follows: TGCAGCGCCTTGGGCCGGGACAAACCAGATACGCAGTATTTT. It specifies CSALGRDKPDTQYF.

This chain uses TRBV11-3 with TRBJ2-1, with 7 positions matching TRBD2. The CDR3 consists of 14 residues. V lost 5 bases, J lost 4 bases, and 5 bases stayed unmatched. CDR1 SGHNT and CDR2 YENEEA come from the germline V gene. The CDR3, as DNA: TGTGCCAGCAGCCCCCGGGGGGTATACAATGAGCAGTTCTTC. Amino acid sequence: CASSPRGVYNEQFF.

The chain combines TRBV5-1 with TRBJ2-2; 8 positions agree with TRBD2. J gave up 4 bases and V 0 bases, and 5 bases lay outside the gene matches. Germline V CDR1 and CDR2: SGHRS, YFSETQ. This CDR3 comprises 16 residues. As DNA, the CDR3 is TGCGCCAGCAGCTTGGCCGGGAGGGGTGGCACCGGGGAGCTGTTTTTT. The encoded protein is CASSLAGRGGTGELFF.

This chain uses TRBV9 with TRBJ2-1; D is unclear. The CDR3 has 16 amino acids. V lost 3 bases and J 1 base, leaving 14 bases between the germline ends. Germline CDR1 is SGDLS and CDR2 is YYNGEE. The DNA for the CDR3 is TGTGCCAGCAGCGCGTTTTTAGTATCATCCTACAATGAGCAGTTCTTC. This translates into CASSAFLVSSYNEQFF.

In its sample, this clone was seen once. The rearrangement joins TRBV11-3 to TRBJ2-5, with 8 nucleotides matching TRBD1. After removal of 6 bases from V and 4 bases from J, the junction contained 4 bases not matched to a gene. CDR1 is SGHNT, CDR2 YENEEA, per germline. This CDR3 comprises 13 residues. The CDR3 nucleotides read TGTGCCAGCAGGACAGGGGACTCAGAGACCCAGTACTTC. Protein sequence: CASRTGDSETQYF.

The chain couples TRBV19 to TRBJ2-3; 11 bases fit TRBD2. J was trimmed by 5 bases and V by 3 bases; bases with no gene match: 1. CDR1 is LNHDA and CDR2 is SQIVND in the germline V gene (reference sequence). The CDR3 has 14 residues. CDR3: CASSITSGGDTQYF. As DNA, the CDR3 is TGTGCCAGTAGTATCACTAGCGGGGGAGATACGCAGTATTTT.

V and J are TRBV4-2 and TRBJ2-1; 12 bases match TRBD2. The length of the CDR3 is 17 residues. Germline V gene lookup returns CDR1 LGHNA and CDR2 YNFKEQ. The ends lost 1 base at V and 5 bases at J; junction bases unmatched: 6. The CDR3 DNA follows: TGTGCCAGCAGCCAAGCTAGCGGGAGGGCCATGAACAATGAGCAGTTCTTC. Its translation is CASSQASGRAMNNEQFF.

The CDR3 DNA reads as TGTGCTAGTGGTTCTCGCACTCCATATAGCGGGGTCTCCTACAATGAGCAGTTCTTC. The encoded protein is CASGSRTPYSGVSYNEQFF. The rearrangement uses TRBV12-5 and TRBJ2-1; 8 nucleotides line up with TRBD2. CDR3 length: 19 residues. Germline V gene data show CDR1 as LGHNT and CDR2 as FRNRAP. V was clipped by 4 bases and J by 0 bases; unmatched bases: 14.

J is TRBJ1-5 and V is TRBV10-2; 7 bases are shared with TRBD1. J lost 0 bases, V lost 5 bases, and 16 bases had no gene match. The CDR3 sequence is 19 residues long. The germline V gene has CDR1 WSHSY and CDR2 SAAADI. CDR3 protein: CASSPLPYSGGYSNQPQHF. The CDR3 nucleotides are TGCGCCAGCAGTCCTCTACCGTATTCAGGGGGGTATAGCAATCAGCCCCAGCATTTT.

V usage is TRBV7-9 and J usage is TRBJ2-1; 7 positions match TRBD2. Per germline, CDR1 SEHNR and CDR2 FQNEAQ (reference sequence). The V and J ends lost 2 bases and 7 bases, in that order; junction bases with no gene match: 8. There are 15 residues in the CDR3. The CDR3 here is CASSLMAGVDNEQFF. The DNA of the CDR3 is TGTGCCAGCAGCTTAATGGCGGGAGTAGATAATGAGCAGTTCTTC.

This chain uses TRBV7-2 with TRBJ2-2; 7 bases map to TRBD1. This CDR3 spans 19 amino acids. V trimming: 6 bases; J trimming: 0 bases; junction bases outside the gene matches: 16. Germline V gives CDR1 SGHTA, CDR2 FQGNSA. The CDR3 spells CASSLLGQEVSANTGELFF. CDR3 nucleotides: TGTGCCAGCAGTCTCCTCGGACAGGAAGTTTCCGCGAACACCGGGGAGCTGTTTTTT.

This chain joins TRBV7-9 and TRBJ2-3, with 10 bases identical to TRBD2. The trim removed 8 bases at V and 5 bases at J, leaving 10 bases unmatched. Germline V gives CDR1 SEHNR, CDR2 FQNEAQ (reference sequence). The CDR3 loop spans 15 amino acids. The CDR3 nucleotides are TGTGCCAGCTACGCGAGTAGCGGGAGGAGAGATACGCAGTATTTT. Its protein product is CASYASSGRRDTQYF.

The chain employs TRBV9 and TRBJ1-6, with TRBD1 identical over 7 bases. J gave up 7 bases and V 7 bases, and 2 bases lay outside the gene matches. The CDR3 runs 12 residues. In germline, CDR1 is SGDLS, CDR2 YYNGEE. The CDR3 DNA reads TGTGCCAGCGGGACAGAGAATTCACCCCTCCACTTT. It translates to CASGTENSPLHF.

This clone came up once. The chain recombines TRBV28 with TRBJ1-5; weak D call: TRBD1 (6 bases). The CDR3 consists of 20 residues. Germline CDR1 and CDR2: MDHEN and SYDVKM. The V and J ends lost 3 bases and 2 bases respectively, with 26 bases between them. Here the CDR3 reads CASSFYILEKGGKGNQPQHF. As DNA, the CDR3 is TGTGCCAGCAGTTTTTATATTCTGGAGAAAGGGGGAAAGGGCAATCAGCCCCAGCATTTT.